This T cell receptor beta chain was documented in a study of T cells after yellow fever vaccination. Study-wide results and caveats: Most clones from primary vaccination were detected again post-booster (almost 98% CD4, around 90% CD8).

Concerning this clonotype: Its antigen is not identified.

5'RACE template switching generated TCR cDNA, adding a universal primer site and UMIs. Each CDR3 protein gets one entry after TCRdb re-called the 5' RACE reads with MiXCR. The data show 300,000 to 400,000 distinct CDR3 sequences, 8.7% seen once. The CDR3 runs 13 residues. The germline gives CDR1 LGHDT, CDR2 YNNKEL (reference sequence). Germline trimming cut 8 bases from V and 3 bases from J; bases unmatched to any gene: 4. The receptor comes from a man between 18 and 29 years old who received the YFV17D yellow fever vaccine. Sequencing was performed on PBMCs, taken on the day of the first yellow fever vaccination. V usage is TRBV3-1 and J usage is TRBJ1-5; 7 positions agree with TRBD1. The CDR3, as DNA: TGTGCCAGCTCAGGGGGGCCCAATCAGCCCCAGCATTTT. Protein product: CASSGGPNQPQHF.